Listed below are T cell receptor beta chains from one sample, sequenced in a study of patients and donors after allogeneic stem cell transplantation. One entry per CDR3 protein, called by TCRdb with MiXCR from the RT-PCR reads. This sample carries about a million distinct CDR3 sequences, roughly 17% of them seen once, and the ten largest clones take 5% to 7.5%. Sequences were obtained from blood, either unsorted or a sorted T cell fraction (not recorded which). The receptors derive from a human donor who was either an allogeneic HSCT recipient or a stem cell or donor lymphocyte infusion donor (not recorded which). It is not recorded whose cells these are; they may come from a transplant donor. Both conserved end residues are part of each CDR3. D genes are given only for firm matches. For some rows the clone size is stated as once, few or many, or as a class when expanded; others skip it.

d_call clone_size j_call v_call cdr3_aa cdr3_nt
. few TRBJ1-2 TRBV12-3/TRBV12-4 CASSPPTGPREGYTF TGTGCCAGCAGTCCCCCGACGGGGCCGAGGGAGGGCTACACCTTC
. . TRBJ2-3 TRBV5-1 CASSLEDLSDTQYF TGCGCCAGCAGCTTGGAGGACCTATCAGATACGCAGTATTTT
. few TRBJ1-3 TRBV2 CASTEGGNTIYF TGTGCCAGCACGGAGGGAGGGAACACCATATATTTT
. few TRBJ1-5 TRBV18 CASSPYRVGNQPQHF TGTGCCAGCTCACCCTACAGGGTGGGCAATCAGCCCCAGCATTTT
. . TRBJ2-4 TRBV25-1 CASSELNIQYF TGTGCCAGCAGTGAACTTAACATTCAGTACTTC
TRBD1 few TRBJ2-3 TRBV29-1 CSSRTGSADTQYF TGCAGCTCTCGGACAGGGTCGGCAGATACGCAGTATTTT
. . TRBJ1-3 TRBV19 CASTEVPGNTIYF TGTGCCAGTACCGAGGTCCCTGGAAACACCATATATTTT
TRBD2 . TRBJ2-7 TRBV11-2 CASSGPRGSGLYEQYF TGTGCCAGCAGCGGTCCTCGGGGTAGCGGGCTGTACGAGCAGTACTTC
TRBD1 many TRBJ2-3 TRBV5-1 CASSLGTGGTDTQYF TGTGCCAGCAGCTTAGGGACAGGGGGCACAGATACGCAGTATTTT
TRBD1 few TRBJ2-3 TRBV27 CASSLRGHTADTQYF TGTGCCAGCAGTTTAAGGGGGCATACAGCAGATACGCAGTATTTT
. few TRBJ1-1 TRBV7-9 CASSLGARPGNTEAFF TGTGCCAGCAGCTTAGGGGCGAGGCCAGGTAACACTGAAGCTTTCTTT
TRBD2 few TRBJ2-7 TRBV15 CATSRDLGGSYEQYF TGTGCCACCAGCAGAGATCTCGGCGGGAGCTACGAGCAGTACTTC
TRBD2 . TRBJ2-1 TRBV24-1 CATSDFRRGGRGNEQFF TGTGCCACCAGTGATTTTAGGCGGGGGGGCCGTGGCAATGAGCAGTTCTTC
. few TRBJ1-2 TRBV11-3 CASSLPDYFGYTF TGTGCCAGCAGCTTACCAGACTACTTTGGCTACACCTTC
. few TRBJ1-5 TRBV30 CAWTGYSNQPQHF TGTGCCTGGACAGGGTATAGCAATCAGCCCCAGCATTTT
. . TRBJ2-5 TRBV7-9 CASRERGINQETQYF TGTGCCAGCAGGGAACGGGGGATCAACCAAGAGACCCAGTACTTC